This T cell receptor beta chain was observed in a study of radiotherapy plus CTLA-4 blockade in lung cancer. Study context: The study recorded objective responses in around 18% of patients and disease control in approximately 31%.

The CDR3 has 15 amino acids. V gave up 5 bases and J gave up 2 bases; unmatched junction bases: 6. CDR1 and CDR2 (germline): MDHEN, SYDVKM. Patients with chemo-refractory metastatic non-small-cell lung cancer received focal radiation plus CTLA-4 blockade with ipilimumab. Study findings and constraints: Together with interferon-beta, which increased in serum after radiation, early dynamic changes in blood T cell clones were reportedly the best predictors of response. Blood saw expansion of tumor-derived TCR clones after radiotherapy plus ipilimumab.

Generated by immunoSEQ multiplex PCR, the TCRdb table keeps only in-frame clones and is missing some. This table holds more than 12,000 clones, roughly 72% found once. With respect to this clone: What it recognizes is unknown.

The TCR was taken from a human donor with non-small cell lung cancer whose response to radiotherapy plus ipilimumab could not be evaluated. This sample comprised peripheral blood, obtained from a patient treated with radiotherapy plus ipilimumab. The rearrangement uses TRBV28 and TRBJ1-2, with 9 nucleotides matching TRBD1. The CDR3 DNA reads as TGTGCCAGCAGTCCAGGACAGGGGATAAACTATGGCTACACCTTC. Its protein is CASSPGQGINYGYTF.